This is a list of T cell receptor beta chains from one sample in a study of cytomegalovirus exposure and HLA in healthy donors. Repertoires were generated with immunoSEQ multiplex PCR, while TCRdb's copy carries only in-frame clones and drops some. The sample includes some 140,000 clones, more than 75% of them seen just once. The sequencing sample was made of PBMCs. The receptor source for this set is a female donor in good health and CMV-seronegative. Each CDR3 is given with its conserved first and last residue. D genes are given only for firm matches. Clone size is not always given. Where it is, it says once, few, many or a class for expanded clones.

d_gene	abundance	len	v_gene	j_gene	CDR3aa	CDR3nt
TRBD1	-	14	TRBV30	TRBJ1-6	CAWSGDRANSPLHF	TGTGCCTGGAGTGGGGACAGGGCGAATTCACCCCTCCACTTT
TRBD2	-	16	TRBV7-2	TRBJ2-3	CASSPGLAGGGDTQYF	TGTGCCAGCAGCCCTGGACTAGCGGGAGGAGGGGATACGCAGTATTTT
-	many	17	TRBV4-3	TRBJ1-4	CASSQGAAGRGREKLFF	TGCGCCAGCAGCCAAGGAGCTGCAGGGAGGGGACGAGAAAAACTGTTTTTT
-	-	14	TRBV6-6	TRBJ2-3	CASSYTLGVDTQYF	TGTGCCAGCAGTTACACTCTAGGGGTAGATACGCAGTATTTT
TRBD1	-	18	TRBV7-8	TRBJ1-4	CASSLVAGGPPETKKLFF	TGTGCCAGCAGCTTAGTCGCAGGGGGCCCGCCGGAAACGAAAAAACTGTTTTTT
TRBD1	-	15	TRBV30	TRBJ1-2	CASDLRDSLNYGYTF	TGTGCCTCCGACCTCCGGGACAGCCTTAACTATGGCTACACCTTC
-	-	12	TRBV10-3	TRBJ2-5	CAIAGTKETQYF	TGTGCCATAGCGGGCACGAAAGAGACCCAGTACTTC
-	few	13	TRBV10-3	TRBJ1-5	CAISAGLLQPQHF	TGTGCCATCAGTGCTGGCCTGCTCCAGCCCCAGCATTTT
TRBD1	-	14	TRBV2	TRBJ2-3	CASGRDRGLDTQYF	TGTGCCAGCGGACGGGACAGGGGATTGGATACGCAGTATTTT
-	-	13	TRBV7-6	TRBJ1-1	CASSPSRQGEAFF	TGTGCCAGCAGCCCTTCCCGCCAGGGGGAAGCTTTCTTT
-	-	13	TRBV10-2	TRBJ2-5	CASNRAGDETQYF	TGCGCCAGCAATCGGGCAGGGGACGAGACCCAGTACTTC
TRBD2	-	14	TRBV27	TRBJ2-1	CASSRPGGYNEQFF	TGTGCCAGCAGTCGACCCGGGGGGTACAATGAGCAGTTCTTC
-	-	13	TRBV6-6	TRBJ2-7	CATSGQGSLQQYF	TGTGCCACCTCTGGGCAGGGAAGCTTGCAGCAGTACTTC
TRBD1	-	16	TRBV10-1	TRBJ2-1	CASSESIGTDYNEQFF	TGCGCCAGCAGTGAGTCTATCGGGACAGACTACAATGAGCAGTTCTTC
TRBD1	once	14	TRBV28	TRBJ1-1	CASSQGTVNTEAFF	TGTGCCAGCAGCCAAGGGACAGTAAACACTGAAGCTTTCTTT
-	-	13	TRBV6-5	TRBJ2-7	CASSYMDTYEQYF	TGTGCCAGCAGTTATATGGACACCTACGAGCAGTACTTC
-	once	14	TRBV9	TRBJ1-1	CASSVVGVNTEAFF	TGTGCCAGCAGCGTAGTAGGGGTGAACACTGAAGCTTTCTTT
TRBD2	-	14	TRBV27	TRBJ2-1	CASRGLAGVGEQFF	TGTGCCAGCAGGGGACTAGCGGGAGTGGGGGAGCAGTTCTTC